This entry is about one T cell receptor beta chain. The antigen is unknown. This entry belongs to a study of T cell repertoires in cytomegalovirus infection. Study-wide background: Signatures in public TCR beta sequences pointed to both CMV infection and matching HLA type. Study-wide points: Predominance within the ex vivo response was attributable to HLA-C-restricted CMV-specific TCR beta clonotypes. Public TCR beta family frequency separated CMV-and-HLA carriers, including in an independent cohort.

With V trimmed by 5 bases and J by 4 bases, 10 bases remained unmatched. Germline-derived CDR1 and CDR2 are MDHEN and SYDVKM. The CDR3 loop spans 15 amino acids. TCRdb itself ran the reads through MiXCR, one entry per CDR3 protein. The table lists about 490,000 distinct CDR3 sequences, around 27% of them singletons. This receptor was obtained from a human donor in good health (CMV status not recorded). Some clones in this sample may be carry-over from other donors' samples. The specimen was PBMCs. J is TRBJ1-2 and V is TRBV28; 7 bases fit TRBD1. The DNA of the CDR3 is TGTGCCAGCAGTCCCAGGGGGAACTTCTTCTATGGCTACACCTTC. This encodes CASSPRGNFFYGYTF.